Shown below are 27 T cell receptor beta chains from a single sample sequenced in a study of T cells after yellow fever vaccination. TCRdb analysed the 5' RACE reads with MiXCR anew, one entry per CDR3 protein. The table has almost 600,000 distinct CDR3 sequences, approximately 12% seen once; the top ten hold over 13%. The specimen comprised PBMCs, sampled on the day of the yellow fever booster vaccination. These receptors were obtained from a man aged 30-40 years who received the YFV17D yellow fever vaccine.

This chain uses TRBV19 with TRBJ2-1; 9 bases map to TRBD2. Unmatched junction bases numbered 18, after V lost 10 bases and J lost 8 bases. There are 16 residues in the CDR3. CDR1 LNHDA and CDR2 SQIVND come from the germline V gene (reference sequence). The CDR3: CATTKSGAGGRYEQFF. The CDR3 nucleotides are TGTGCCACCACTAAATCGGGTGCGGGAGGGCGGTATGAGCAGTTCTTC.

The chain carries TRBV27 and TRBJ2-7; 8 nucleotides agree with TRBD1. The germline gives CDR1 MNHEY, CDR2 SMNVEV (reference sequence). J lost 7 bases, V lost 10 bases, and 6 bases had no gene match. The length of the CDR3 is 11 residues. This chain's CDR3 is CANTGGEEQYF. As DNA, the CDR3 is TGTGCCAATACAGGGGGAGAAGAGCAGTACTTC.

The sample holds many counts of this clonotype. The chain combines TRBV7-2 with TRBJ1-1; a possible D gene is TRBD1 (5 bases). Germline V gene lookup returns CDR1 SGHTA and CDR2 FQGNSA. The V and J ends lost 4 bases and 4 bases respectively, with 13 bases between them. This CDR3 has 14 residues. This CDR3 is CASSWGSLGTEAFF. The CDR3 bases are TGTGCCAGCAGCTGGGGGTCCTTAGGCACTGAAGCTTTCTTT.

This clonotype has a handful of counts. This sequence joins TRBV18 and TRBJ2-6; 7 bases match TRBD2. Losses at the gene ends were 0 bases for V and 0 bases for J; bases not matched to a gene: 14. Per the germline V gene, CDR1 is KGHSH and CDR2 is LQKENI. The CDR3 sequence is 21 residues long. The CDR3 nucleotides read TGTGCCAGCTCACCACCGATTGGGGGGGGAGGCCTCAGCTCTGGGGCCAACGTCCTGACTTTC. Its translation: CASSPPIGGGGLSSGANVLTF.

This clonotype was seen more than once but under ten times. The J gene is TRBJ2-3, the V gene TRBV7-2, with D perhaps assigned TRBD1 or TRBD2 (5 bases each). CDR1 and CDR2 (germline): SGHTA, FQGNSA. V shed 4 bases and J shed 6 bases, with 23 bases lying between them. The CDR3 is 17 residues long. The CDR3 DNA reads TGTGCCAGCAGCTCTAGGGACGGAGCCCCCCGTAGGGATACGCAGTATTTT. This encodes CASSSRDGAPRRDTQYF.

This clonotype was detected a few times. The chain recombines TRBV3-1 with TRBJ2-7; D is unclear. V lost 4 bases, J lost 3 bases, and 19 bases lay in between. CDR3 length equals 16 residues. CDR1 is LGHDT, CDR2 YNNKEL, per germline (reference sequence). CDR3 in amino acids: CASSRNLIKFGYEQYF. The CDR3 DNA sequence: TGTGCCAGCAGCCGTAACCTAATTAAGTTTGGCTACGAGCAGTACTTC.

This clonotype came up a few times. The gene calls are TRBV20-1 and TRBJ2-5; 8 nucleotides match TRBD1. Per germline, CDR1 DFQATT and CDR2 SNEGSKA (reference sequence). The J segment lost 4 bases and the V segment lost 6 bases, leaving 10 bases of the junction unmatched. This CDR3 is built from 14 residues. In DNA, the CDR3 is TGCAGTGCCGCCAGGGGGCGTAGTGCAGAGACCCAGTACTTC. Its translation: CSAARGRSAETQYF.

The table lists this clonotype with a few counts. The rearrangement links TRBV6-1 to TRBJ2-5; D possibly corresponds to TRBD1 (6 bases). The CDR3 totals 14 residues. Per germline, CDR1 MNHNS and CDR2 SASEGT. With 6 bases removed from V and 5 bases from J, the gap between germline ends came to 16 bases. CDR3 nucleotides: TGTGCCAGCAGATTGGACAGTAATAGGGAGACCCAGTACTTC. It specifies CASRLDSNRETQYF.

The rearrangement links TRBV4-3 to TRBJ2-1; 7 nucleotides line up with TRBD1. The germline gives CDR1 LGHNA, CDR2 YSLEER. Trimming removed 2 bases from V and 3 bases from J; junction bases left unmatched: 7. The CDR3 has 16 amino acids. The CDR3 region has the DNA TGCGCCAGCAGCCAATGGGCCCCAGGGGGCTACAATGAGCAGTTCTTC. Its protein is CASSQWAPGGYNEQFF.

The gene calls are TRBV5-6 and TRBJ2-3; D assignment may be TRBD1 or TRBD2 (5 bases each). The germline CDR1 and CDR2 sequences are SGHDT and YYEEEE. This CDR3 has 14 residues. With 0 bases removed from V and 5 bases from J, the gap between germline ends came to 10 bases. The CDR3 nucleotides are TGTGCCAGCAGCTTGGCGCAGGGACGAGATACGCAGTATTTT. Amino acids: CASSLAQGRDTQYF.

This clonotype was seen a few times. This chain joins TRBV29-1 and TRBJ2-7; D is uncertain. Trimming took off 4 bases at V and 2 bases at J, with 9 bases between the two ends. This CDR3 region has 12 residues. Germline lookup yields CDR1 SQVTM and CDR2 ANQGSEA. CDR3 sequence (DNA): TGCAGCGTTGGGTACCAACCCTACGAGCAGTACTTC. It codes for CSVGYQPYEQYF.

This clonotype was seen only a few times. The CDR3 sequence is CSVGGRENYEQYF. The CDR3 DNA follows: TGCAGCGTGGGGGGCAGGGAAAACTACGAGCAGTACTTC. V and J are TRBV29-1 and TRBJ2-7; D could derive from TRBD1 or TRBD2 (6 bases each). The V end lost 6 bases, the J end lost 3 bases, and 15 bases lay between the germline ends. The CDR3 runs 13 residues. CDR1 is SQVTM, CDR2 ANQGSEA, per germline.

This clonotype was observed a few times. The V call is TRBV12-3 or TRBV12-4, the J call TRBJ2-2, with TRBD2 as a possible D gene (6 bases). V was clipped by 3 bases and J by 0 bases, with 14 bases between them. CDR3 length equals 17 residues. CDR3 in amino acids: CASSLGGPNANTGELFF. CDR3 bases: TGTGCCAGCAGTTTGGGAGGTCCCAACGCGAACACCGGGGAGCTGTTTTTT.

The gene calls are TRBV4-1 and TRBJ1-6; no clear D. CDR3 length: 13 residues. Germline V lookup: CDR1 MGHRA, CDR2 YSYEKL. V was clipped by 4 bases and J by 9 bases, with 10 bases between them. CDR3 sequence reads: CASSRHGSSPLHF. CDR3 sequence (DNA): TGCGCCAGCAGCCGCCACGGTAGTTCACCCCTCCACTTT.

This clonotype was seen a few times. J is TRBJ2-5 and V is TRBV23-1; weak D call: TRBD2 (7 bases). TRBV23-1 is noted as an ORF with a role that remains uncertain. This CDR3 is built from 15 residues. Trimming cost V 0 bases and J 3 bases, with 11 bases left between them. CDR3: CASSQSGRGEETQYF. In DNA form, the CDR3 reads TGCGCCAGCAGTCAATCTGGGAGGGGGGAAGAGACCCAGTACTTC.

This clonotype has a handful of counts. The rearrangement uses TRBV6-2 or TRBV6-3 and TRBJ2-2; D is ambiguous. Per the germline V gene, CDR1 is MNHEY and CDR2 is SVGEGT. There are 14 residues in the CDR3. Trimming cost V 8 bases and J 0 bases, with 10 bases left between them. CDR3 in amino acids: CASSYRTNTGELFF. The CDR3 nucleotides are TGTGCCAGCTCGTATCGAACGAACACCGGGGAGCTGTTTTTT.

The chain has TRBV5-5 and TRBJ1-2; D might be TRBD1 (5 bases). V dropped 7 bases and J dropped 2 bases, with 12 bases sitting between them. Germline CDR1 reads SGHKS; CDR2 reads YYEKEE (reference sequence). The CDR3 is made up of 13 amino acids. The CDR3 DNA is TGTGCCAGCGGCCACGACAGAAACTATGGCTACACCTTC. It codes for CASGHDRNYGYTF.

There are a few counts of this clonotype. V gene TRBV27 combines with J gene TRBJ2-7; TRBD2 is a possible D gene (7 bases). The V end was cut by 4 bases, the J end by 0 bases, with 13 bases between. Germline V lookup: CDR1 MNHEY, CDR2 SMNVEV (reference sequence). This CDR3 contains 15 residues. CDR3 protein: CASSYGGRSSYEQYF. DNA for the CDR3: TGTGCCAGCAGTTACGGGGGGCGGAGCTCCTACGAGCAGTACTTC.

This chain uses TRBV24-1 with TRBJ2-2; D is possibly TRBD1 (6 bases). The CDR3 is 16 residues long. The V end was cut by 4 bases, the J end by 2 bases, with 13 bases between. Germline V gene data show CDR1 as KGHDR and CDR2 as SFDVKD. The chain's CDR3 is CATSDSGRGNTGELFF. The DNA of the CDR3 is TGTGCCACCAGTGACTCCGGCAGGGGAAACACCGGGGAGCTGTTTTTT.

This sequence joins TRBV12-3 or TRBV12-4 and TRBJ2-3; D remains unclear. Trimming left V 6 bases short and J 2 bases short, with 15 bases between. The CDR3 is made up of 15 amino acids. The CDR3 is CASRPSGQLTDTQYF. The DNA of the CDR3 is TGTGCCAGCAGACCCTCCGGTCAGCTCACAGATACGCAGTATTTT.

V usage is TRBV7-3 and J usage is TRBJ2-1, with TRBD2 matching over 12 bases. CDR1 SGHTA and CDR2 FQGTGA come from the germline V gene. The length of the CDR3 is 17 residues. The V segment lost 2 bases and the J segment 10 bases; nucleotides outside the gene matches: 12. CDR3 region: CASSLESSGRAALEQFF. The CDR3 nucleotides are TGTGCCAGCAGCTTAGAATCTAGCGGGAGGGCCGCCCTCGAGCAGTTCTTC.

The J gene is TRBJ2-4, the V gene TRBV2; D is possibly TRBD2 (6 bases). Trimming pared 4 bases from V and 7 bases from J, leaving 11 bases between. The length of the CDR3 is 13 residues. Germline-derived CDR1 and CDR2 are SNHLY and FYNNEI. CDR3 region: CASSGGVINIQYF. CDR3 DNA sequence: TGTGCCAGCAGTGGCGGGGTAATCAACATTCAGTACTTC.

V gene TRBV9 combines with J gene TRBJ2-6; unclear D gene. Germline V gives CDR1 SGDLS, CDR2 YYNGEE. Deletions cut 0 bases from V and 0 bases from J, with 1 base between. The CDR3 is made up of 14 amino acids. This chain's CDR3 is CASSVVSGANVLTF. DNA of the CDR3: TGTGCCAGCAGCGTAGTCTCTGGGGCCAACGTCCTGACTTTC.

The sample holds a few counts of this clonotype. The chain uses TRBV5-1 and TRBJ2-3; 8 nucleotides align to TRBD2. Germline CDR1 SGHRS, CDR2 YFSETQ. The CDR3 has 14 amino acids. After removal of 4 bases from V and 6 bases from J, the junction contained 7 bases not matched to a gene. CDR3 sequence reads: CASSPAAGGDTQYF. As DNA, the CDR3 is TGCGCCAGCAGCCCGGCGGCGGGAGGTGATACGCAGTATTTT.

This clonotype came up a few times. V usage is TRBV10-3 and J usage is TRBJ1-6, with 7 nucleotides matching TRBD1. This CDR3 spans 14 amino acids. Trimming removed 3 bases from V and 10 bases from J; junction bases left unmatched: 6. Germline V CDR1 and CDR2: ENHRY, SYGVKD. CDR3 DNA: TGTGCCATCAGTGAAAGAAGGGGGCAATCACCCCTCCACTTT. Amino acid sequence: CAISERRGQSPLHF.

The chain combines TRBV6-1 with TRBJ2-7, with D perhaps matching TRBD2 (6 bases). V dropped 10 bases and J dropped 4 bases, with 11 bases sitting between them. Germline assignment: CDR1 MNHNS and CDR2 SASEGT. The CDR3 totals 11 residues. The CDR3 is CAIGGGYEQYF. CDR3 bases: TGTGCCATCGGGGGAGGTTACGAGCAGTACTTC.

This clonotype was recorded a few times. The CDR3: CSASPGQEKLFF. CDR3 bases: TGCAGTGCTAGTCCAGGACAGGAAAAACTGTTTTTT. The gene calls are TRBV20-1 and TRBJ1-4; possibly TRBD1 for D (6 bases). Trimming pared 3 bases from V and 8 bases from J, leaving 10 bases between. The length of the CDR3 is 12 residues. Germline CDR1 reads DFQATT; CDR2 reads SNEGSKA (reference sequence).